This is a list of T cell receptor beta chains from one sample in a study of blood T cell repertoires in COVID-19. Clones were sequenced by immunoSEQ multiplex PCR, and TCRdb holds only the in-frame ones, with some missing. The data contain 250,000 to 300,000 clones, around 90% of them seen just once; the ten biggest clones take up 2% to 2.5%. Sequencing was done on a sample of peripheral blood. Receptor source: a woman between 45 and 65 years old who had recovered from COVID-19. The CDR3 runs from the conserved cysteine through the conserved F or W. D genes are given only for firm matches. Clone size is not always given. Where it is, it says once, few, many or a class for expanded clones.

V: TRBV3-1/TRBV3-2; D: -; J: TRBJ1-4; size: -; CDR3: CANCSLRTNEKLFF; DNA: TGTGCCAACTGCTCCTTGAGAACTAATGAAAAACTGTTTTTT
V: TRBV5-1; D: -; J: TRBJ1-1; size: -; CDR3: CASSLEHLLDPEAFF; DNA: TGCGCCAGCAGCTTGGAACATTTACTAGACCCTGAAGCTTTCTTT
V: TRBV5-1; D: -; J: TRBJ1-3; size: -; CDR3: CASSLGQGIGNTIYF; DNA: TGCGCCAGCAGCTTGGGTCAGGGCATCGGAAACACCATATATTTT
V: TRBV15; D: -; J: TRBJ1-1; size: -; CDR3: CATSSSRTGLFNTEAFF; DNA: TGTGCCACCAGCAGCTCAAGAACAGGGCTTTTCAACACTGAAGCTTTCTTT
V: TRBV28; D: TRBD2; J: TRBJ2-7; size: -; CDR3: CASRTSGSSYEQYF; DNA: TGTGCCAGCAGGACTAGCGGGAGCTCCTACGAGCAGTACTTC
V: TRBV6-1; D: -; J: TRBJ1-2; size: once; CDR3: CASSEAIVVRGDGYTF; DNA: TGTGCCAGCAGTGAAGCCATAGTTGTGCGGGGGGATGGCTACACCTTC
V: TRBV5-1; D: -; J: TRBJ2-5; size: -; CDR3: CASSLVVGVETQYF; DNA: TGCGCCAGCAGCTTGGTTGTAGGGGTGGAGACCCAGTACTTC
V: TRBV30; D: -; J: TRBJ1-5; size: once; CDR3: CAWSDGQLGRNNQPQHF; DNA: TGTGCCTGGAGTGACGGACAGTTGGGACGTAACAATCAGCCCCAGCATTTT
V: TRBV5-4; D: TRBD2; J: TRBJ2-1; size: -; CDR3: CASSVGLAGANEQFF; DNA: TGTGCCAGCAGCGTGGGACTAGCGGGAGCCAATGAGCAGTTCTTC
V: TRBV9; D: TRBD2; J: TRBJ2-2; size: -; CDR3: CASSAGGASTGELFF; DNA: TGTGCCAGCAGCGCCGGGGGGGCGAGCACCGGGGAGCTGTTTTTT
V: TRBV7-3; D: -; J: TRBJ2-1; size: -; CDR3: CASSPAGLHNEQFF; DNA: TGTGCCAGCAGCCCTGCAGGCCTCCACAATGAGCAGTTCTTC
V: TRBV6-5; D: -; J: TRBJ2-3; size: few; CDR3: CASRRTASTDTQYF; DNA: TGTGCCAGCAGAAGGACAGCCAGCACAGATACGCAGTATTTT
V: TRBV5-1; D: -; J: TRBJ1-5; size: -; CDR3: CASSLALGSQPQHF; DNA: TGCGCCAGCAGCTTGGCCCTCGGGAGTCAGCCCCAGCATTTT
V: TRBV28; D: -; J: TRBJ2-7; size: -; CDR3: CASSSWGAGGTYEQYF; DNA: TGTGCCAGCAGTTCCTGGGGGGCAGGGGGGACCTACGAGCAGTACTTC